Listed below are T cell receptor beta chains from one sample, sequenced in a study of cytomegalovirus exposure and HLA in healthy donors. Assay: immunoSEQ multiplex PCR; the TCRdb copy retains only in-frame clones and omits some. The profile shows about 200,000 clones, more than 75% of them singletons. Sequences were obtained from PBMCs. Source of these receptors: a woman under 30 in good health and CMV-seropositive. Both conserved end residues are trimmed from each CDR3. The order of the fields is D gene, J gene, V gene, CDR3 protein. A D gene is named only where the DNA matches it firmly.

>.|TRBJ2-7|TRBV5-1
ASRNAPESSYEQY
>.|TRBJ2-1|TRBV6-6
ASSKESYNEQF
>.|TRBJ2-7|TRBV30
AWSPLGGPYEQY
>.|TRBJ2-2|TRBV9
ASSARRTYQNTGELF
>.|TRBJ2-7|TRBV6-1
ASMREALQAYEQY
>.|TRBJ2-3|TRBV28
ASSHLWRTSTDTQY
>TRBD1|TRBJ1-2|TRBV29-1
SVDYGTGGIYNGYT
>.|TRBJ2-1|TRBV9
ASSVVGRGVYNEQF
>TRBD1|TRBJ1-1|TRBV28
ASRGGQGGTEAF
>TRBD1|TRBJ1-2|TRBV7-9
ASSQLKDRDYGYT
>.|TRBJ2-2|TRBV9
ASSVSSGELF
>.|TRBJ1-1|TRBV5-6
ASSRVGANTEAF
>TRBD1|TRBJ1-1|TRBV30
AWSTPGQRYTEAF
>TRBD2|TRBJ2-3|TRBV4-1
ASSQRTSDSTDTQY
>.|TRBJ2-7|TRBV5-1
ASSLARVGNEQY
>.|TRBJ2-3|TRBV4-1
ASSPQGTSTDTQY
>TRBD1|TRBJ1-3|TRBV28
ASSSTGAGNTIY
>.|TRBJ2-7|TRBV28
ASSQGYEQY
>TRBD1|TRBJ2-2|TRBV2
ASSGQVNTGELF
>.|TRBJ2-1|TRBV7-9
ASSLVIEGHEQF
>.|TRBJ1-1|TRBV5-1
ASSLKGTPNLNTEAF
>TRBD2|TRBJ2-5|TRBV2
ASLGLAGQTQETQY
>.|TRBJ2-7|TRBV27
ASFDSSSYEQY
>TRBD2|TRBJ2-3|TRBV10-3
AITSGIVTDTQY
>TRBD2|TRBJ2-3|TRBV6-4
ASSERASGDTDTQY
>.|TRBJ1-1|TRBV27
ASSLSTVWTEAF
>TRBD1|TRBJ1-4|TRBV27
ASRPGQRLTNEKLF
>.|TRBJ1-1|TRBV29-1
SVREGSQNTEAF
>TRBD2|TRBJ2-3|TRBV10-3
AISFSGRWTDTQY